The 13 T cell receptor beta chains presented below share a single source sample, sequenced in a study of CD8 T cells in ankylosing spondylitis. One entry per CDR3 protein results from TCRdb running MiXCR on the 5' RACE reads. The table records about 210,000 distinct CDR3 sequences, approximately 7.4% of them present only once. These receptors lack a known antigen. Study outcomes and limitations: Characteristic, it appeared, of ankylosing spondylitis blood was a TCR beta motif of several highly homologous variants.

The sequenced material came from blood, either unsorted or a sorted T cell fraction (not recorded which). Every receptor here comes from a male donor with ankylosing spondylitis.

This clonotype was picked up many times. The V and J genes are TRBV5-1 and TRBJ2-1; D unclear. This CDR3 has 13 amino acids. Per the germline V gene, CDR1 is SGHRS and CDR2 is YFSETQ. V shed 0 bases and J shed 9 bases, with 10 bases lying between them. As DNA, the CDR3 is TGCGCCAGCAGCTTGGCCGGGTCGACTGAGCAGTTCTTC. Translation gives CASSLAGSTEQFF.

About this clonotype itself: This may come from a read error, since a much larger clone is one base off. The CDR3 carries no conserved terminal phenylalanine or tryptophan, so it likely arises from a read error. The rearrangement joins TRBV10-2 to TRBJ2-1, with 10 bases lining up with TRBD2. Germline CDR1 is WSHSY and CDR2 is SAAADI. V was pared by 3 bases and J by 6 bases, with 5 bases of the junction left unmatched. The CDR3 is made up of 15 amino acids. The DNA of the CDR3 is TGCGCCAGCAGTGAAAGGCTAGCGGGAGCCAATGAGCAGTTCATC. It encodes CASSERLAGANEQFI.

The CDR3 nucleotides read TGTGCCAGCAGAGGACAGGGGGCGGGGGAGCAGTACTTC. Protein sequence: CASRGQGAGEQYF. The chain combines TRBV27 with TRBJ2-7; 11 bases line up with TRBD1. The CDR3 totals 13 residues. The V gene end was trimmed by 6 bases and the J gene end by 7 bases; junction bases not matched to a gene: 5. Germline V gene sequence: CDR1 MNHEY, CDR2 SMNVEV (reference sequence).

This clonotype was counted a single time. The V call is TRBV7-2, the J call TRBJ2-7; 7 positions agree with TRBD2. The CDR3 is 16 amino acids. Germline CDR1 and CDR2: SGHTA and FQGNSA. V trimming: 0 bases; J trimming: 0 bases; junction bases outside the gene matches: 5. The chain's CDR3 is CASSLAPTSISYEQYF. The CDR3 coding sequence is TGTGCCAGCAGCTTAGCCCCGACTAGCATCTCCTACGAGCAGTACTTC.

This clonotype was recorded many times. The V call is TRBV25-1, the J call TRBJ2-1; D call uncertain. The CDR3 spans 13 residues. CDR1 is MGHDK, CDR2 SYGVNS, per germline. Trimming took off 1 base at V and 1 base at J, with 2 bases between the two ends. The CDR3 sequence: CASSEWSYNEQFF. Here the CDR3 DNA reads TGTGCCAGCAGTGAATGGTCCTACAATGAGCAGTTCTTC.

In this sample, this clonotype turned up many times. This chain connects TRBV28 to TRBJ1-2; 8 nucleotides match TRBD1. Trimming at V came to 6 bases and at J to 8 bases, leaving 11 bases not matched to a gene. Germline V gene lookup returns CDR1 MDHEN and CDR2 SYDVKM. This CDR3 spans 14 amino acids. The CDR3 DNA reads TGTGCCAGCAGCCCCAGGGGGCTGGGGCAGGGCTACACCTTC. It codes for CASSPRGLGQGYTF.

The genes are TRBV30 and TRBJ2-1; D unresolved. The length of the CDR3 is 12 residues. The ends were cut back, 0 bases at V and 8 bases at J, with 8 bases in the middle. CDR1 and CDR2 (germline): GTSNPN, SVGIG (reference sequence). The CDR3 nucleotides are TGTGCCTGGAGTGTGAGTTCCGATGAGCAGTTCTTC. Translation: CAWSVSSDEQFF.

This clonotype was seen at least ten times. The V and J genes are TRBV2 and TRBJ2-1; 8 positions agree with TRBD2. Germline values: CDR1 SNHLY, CDR2 FYNNEI. The CDR3 consists of 15 residues. V shed 11 bases and J 4 bases; nucleotides not matched to a gene: 13. CDR3 protein: CAPVVAGGPYNEQFF. In DNA, the CDR3 is TGTGCCCCCGTAGTGGCGGGGGGCCCTTACAATGAGCAGTTCTTC.

This CDR3 reads CATSWQGASNQPQHF. The DNA for the CDR3 is TGTGCCACCAGCTGGCAGGGTGCTAGCAATCAGCCCCAGCATTTT. The chain links TRBV15 to TRBJ1-5; weak D call: TRBD1 (5 bases). V shed 5 bases and J shed 0 bases, with 11 bases lying between them. Germline CDR1 reads LNHNV; CDR2 reads YYDKDF (reference sequence). The CDR3 runs to 15 residues. The whole variable domain, filled in from reference TRBV15 and TRBJ1-5, reads DAMVIQNPRYQVTQFGKPVTLSCSQTLNHNVMYWYQQKSSQAPKLLFHYYDKDFNNEADTPDNFQSRRPNTSFCFLDIRSPGLGDTAMYLCATSWQGASNQPQHFGDGTRLSIL.

The table lists this clonotype with many counts. The CDR3 DNA reads TGTGCCATCAGTGAGTCTGAGACTAGCGGGGGGCTAGTTTCCTACAATGAGCAGTTCTTC. Translating gives CAISESETSGGLVSYNEQFF. J is TRBJ2-1 and V is TRBV10-3; 13 bases agree with TRBD2. This CDR3 contains 20 residues. CDR1 and CDR2 from the germline V gene are ENHRY and SYGVKD. Trimming at V came to 0 bases and at J to 1 base, leaving 9 bases not matched to a gene.

This clonotype was counted a few times. V is TRBV6-1 and J is TRBJ2-1; D remains ambiguous. Trimming pared 4 bases from V and 9 bases from J, leaving 10 bases between. Germline CDR1 MNHNS, CDR2 SASEGT. This CDR3 is built from 12 residues. The CDR3 is CASSVSRSEQFF. CDR3 bases: TGTGCCAGCAGTGTCTCCCGGAGTGAGCAGTTCTTC.

V is TRBV19 and J is TRBJ2-7, with D perhaps TRBD2 (6 bases). Germline-derived CDR1 and CDR2 are LNHDA and SQIVND (reference sequence). V lost 4 bases and J 3 bases, leaving 10 bases between the germline ends. The CDR3 covers 13 residues. CDR3 in amino acids: CASSTGDFYEQYF. The DNA of the CDR3 is TGTGCCAGTAGTACCGGGGACTTCTACGAGCAGTACTTC. Based on the CDR3 plus reference TRBV19 and TRBJ2-7, the full variable domain is DGGITQSPKYLFRKEGQNVTLSCEQNLNHDAMYWYRQDPGQGLRLIYYSQIVNDFQKGDIAEGYSVSREKKESFPLTVTSAQKNPTAFYLCASSTGDFYEQYFGPGTRLTVT.

This clonotype was seen ten or more times. The gene calls are TRBV5-1 and TRBJ2-7; the match to TRBD2 covers 7 bases. The junction had 3 bases not matched to a gene; V was cut back by 0 bases and J by 3 bases. CDR3 length equals 14 residues. The germline V gene has CDR1 SGHRS and CDR2 YFSETQ. The CDR3 coding sequence is TGCGCCAGCAGCTTGGCTAGCGGAGGCTACGAGCAGTACTTC. Encoded protein: CASSLASGGYEQYF.